This T cell receptor beta chain was recorded in a study of human thymus T cells. Using immunoSEQ multiplex PCR, the repertoire was profiled, and TCRdb retains in-frame clones only, with some absent. The table includes about 78,000 clones, nearly 98% detected once. The thymus was resected at corrective cardiac surgery. This sequence was found in a boy in the first two years of life with a congenital heart defect but otherwise immunologically healthy. The specimen was thymus tissue.

Here the CDR3 DNA reads TGCGCCAGCAGCTTGGGGATGCGGGAGGAACCGCAAGAGACCCAGTACTTC. Protein: CASSLGMREEPQETQYF. This chain links TRBV5-1 with TRBJ2-5; 8 nucleotides match TRBD2. V lost 0 bases, J lost 2 bases, and 9 bases stayed unmatched. The CDR3 length is 17 residues. Germline-derived CDR1 and CDR2 are SGHRS and YFSETQ.